A selection of T cell receptor beta chains follows, all from one sample in a study of T cell repertoires in cytomegalovirus infection. TCRdb reprocessed the reads with MiXCR, giving one entry per CDR3 protein. The sample includes some 390,000 distinct CDR3 sequences, 15% to 20% of them seen just once. Sequencing input: PBMCs. All receptors derive from a human donor in good health (CMV status not recorded). Some clones in this sample may be carry-over from other donors' samples. Each CDR3 is given with its conserved first and last residue. Fields, in order: clone size, V gene, D gene, J gene, CDR3 DNA, CDR3 protein. A D gene is named only where the DNA matches it firmly. Expanded clones get a size class; other rows say once, few or many, or leave the size out.

NA	TRBV19	NA	TRBJ1-5	TGTGCCAGTAGTATTTTCAATCAGCCCCAGCATTTT	CASSIFNQPQHF
NA	TRBV11-2	TRBD2	TRBJ2-2	TGTGCCAGCAGCTTAGGGGTCGGACTAGCGGGGGCCAGAAACACCGGGGAGCTGTTTTTT	CASSLGVGLAGARNTGELFF
few	TRBV18	NA	TRBJ2-3	TGTGCCAGCTCACCAAAGAATCAGAACCAAGATACGCAGTATTTT	CASSPKNQNQDTQYF
many	TRBV28	NA	TRBJ1-5	TGTGCCAGCAGTTTATTGGGGCAGACAAGGGATGCCCAGCATTTT	CASSLLGQTRDAQHF
many	TRBV7-8	TRBD2	TRBJ2-1	TGTGCCAGCAGATCGCCGGGACTAGCTTCTAATGAGCAGTTCTTC	CASRSPGLASNEQFF
few	TRBV4-1	TRBD2	TRBJ2-7	TGCGCCAGCAGCCAGCAAATTCTCCAGGGTGGACTAGCGGGCAACTCCTACGAGCAGTACTTC	CASSQQILQGGLAGNSYEQYF
few	TRBV28	NA	TRBJ2-3	TGTGCCAGCAGTTTATCACGGTCGGGTTCTAGCGCAGATACGCAGTATTTT	CASSLSRSGSSADTQYF
few	TRBV6-1	NA	TRBJ2-7	TGTGCCAGCAGAGTACTAGGGGGGTACGAGCAGTACTTC	CASRVLGGYEQYF
NA	TRBV29-1	TRBD2	TRBJ2-1	TGCAGCGTTACTACTAGCGGGGGGGGTACCTACAATGAGCAGTTCTTC	CSVTTSGGGTYNEQFF
few	TRBV6-2/TRBV6-3	NA	TRBJ2-6	TGTGCCAGCAGCCGCGGGATCTCTGGGGCCAACGTCCTGACTTTC	CASSRGISGANVLTF
many	TRBV7-9	TRBD1	TRBJ2-5	TGTGCCAGCAGCTTTGGCCCCGGGGACGCCAGGGGGCAAGAGACCCAGTACTTC	CASSFGPGDARGQETQYF
NA	TRBV19	NA	TRBJ1-5	TGTGCCAGTAGTATACAGGCCGGTCAGCCCCAGCATTTT	CASSIQAGQPQHF
many	TRBV5-6	NA	TRBJ2-5	TGTGCCAGCAGCTTGCGACTCGCAGAGACCCAGTACTTC	CASSLRLAETQYF
NA	TRBV12-3/TRBV12-4	NA	TRBJ1-3	TGTGCCCAGAGGCGGGGAGGAAACACCATATATTTT	CAQRRGGNTIYF
NA	TRBV5-1	TRBD1	TRBJ2-5	TGCGCCAGCAGCTCTTGGGACAGCCAGTTAGGAGAGACCCAGTACTTC	CASSSWDSQLGETQYF
few	TRBV20-1	NA	TRBJ2-5	TGCAGTGCTAGAAGGGTGGCGTACCAAGAGACCCAGTACTTC	CSARRVAYQETQYF
few	TRBV20-1	NA	TRBJ2-5	TGCAGTGCTATCGCGGGGACAGAGACCCAGTACTTC	CSAIAGTETQYF
NA	TRBV6-1	TRBD1	TRBJ2-1	TGTGCCAGCAGACAGGGGAATGAGCAGTTCTTC	CASRQGNEQFF
many	TRBV6-6	TRBD1	TRBJ2-3	TGTGCCAGCAGCAGACAGGGGGAGACGGCAGATACGCAGTATTTT	CASSRQGETADTQYF
many	TRBV7-2	NA	TRBJ1-2	TGTGCCAGCAGCTTGGACGTGGAGTCATATGGCTACACCTTC	CASSLDVESYGYTF
few	TRBV7-2	NA	TRBJ1-5	TGTGCCAGCAGCAATCAGCGGGGAGGGGTCTTGAGCCAGCCCCAGCATTTT	CASSNQRGGVLSQPQHF
NA	TRBV20-1	TRBD2	TRBJ2-7	TGCAGTGCTAGAGGTCGAGCGGGACGGTACGAGCAGTACTTC	CSARGRAGRYEQYF
many	TRBV7-2	NA	TRBJ2-3	TGTGCCAGCAGTCCCTCACTCATAGATACGCAGTATTTT	CASSPSLIDTQYF
few	TRBV12-3/TRBV12-4	TRBD2	TRBJ2-1	TGTGCCAGCAGTTTAGCGCGGGGGAGTGAGCAGTTCTTC	CASSLARGSEQFF
many	TRBV7-2	NA	TRBJ1-4	TGTGCCAGCAGCAGTACAGGGTTAGCTATTGCTAATGAAAAACTGTTTTTT	CASSSTGLAIANEKLFF
few	TRBV5-4	TRBD1	TRBJ1-4	TGTGCCAGCAGCTTGGTGGGACAGGGTGGTGAAAAACTGTTTTTT	CASSLVGQGGEKLFF
once	TRBV29-1	NA	TRBJ1-2	TGCAGCGTTGAAAAGGGAGGGTTTGGGGGCTACACCTTC	CSVEKGGFGGYTF
few	TRBV27	TRBD2	TRBJ2-7	TGTGCCAGCAGTTTAAGCCGGGGACTAGCGGTCTACGAGCAGTACTTC	CASSLSRGLAVYEQYF
few	TRBV29-1	NA	TRBJ1-2	TGCAGCGCTTGGACGGCCCCTGGCTACACCTTC	CSAWTAPGYTF
few	TRBV7-8	NA	TRBJ1-6	TGTGCCAGCAGTGCGGAGGGGCAAGGACCCCTCCACTTT	CASSAEGQGPLHF
few	TRBV6-6	NA	TRBJ2-3	TGTGCCAGCACACAGGACGGGGCCACAGATACGCAGTATTTT	CASTQDGATDTQYF
NA	TRBV18	NA	TRBJ2-7	TGTGCCAGCTCACCAGGGAGTGGCGACGAGCAGTACTTC	CASSPGSGDEQYF
NA	TRBV19	NA	TRBJ2-2	TGTGCCAGTAGTTGGGGGGCCCTGACCGGGGAGCTGTTTTTT	CASSWGALTGELFF
NA	TRBV7-2	NA	TRBJ1-1	TGTGCCAGCATCCGAGACGGGGGCGTCACTGAAGCTTTCTTT	CASIRDGGVTEAFF
NA	TRBV27	TRBD1	TRBJ2-7	TGTGCCAGCAGTCCACGGACAGGGTACGGTGAGCAGTACTTC	CASSPRTGYGEQYF
many	TRBV7-9	NA	TRBJ1-4	TGTGCCGTAACCAATGAAAAACTGTTTTTT	CAVTNEKLFF
few	TRBV28	TRBD2	TRBJ2-3	TGTGCCAGCAGTTCATTCGGACTAGTGGGTTTGACAGATACGCAGTATTTT	CASSSFGLVGLTDTQYF
NA	TRBV7-2	TRBD2	TRBJ2-1	TGTGCCAGCAGCAAACGTCTAGCGGGAGAGGTTGTGCGGCAGTTCTTC	CASSKRLAGEVVRQFF
NA	TRBV20-1	NA	TRBJ1-1	TGCAGTGCTAGAGATGTGGGGGGGAAAGACACTGAAGCTTTCTTT	CSARDVGGKDTEAFF
many	TRBV19	TRBD2	TRBJ2-5	TGTGCCAGTAGTATAAGCAGCGGGAGTCTCCAAGAGACCCAGTACTTC	CASSISSGSLQETQYF
NA	TRBV15	NA	TRBJ2-1	TGTGCCACCAGCATTAGTGGGATGTCCTACAATGAGCAGTTCTTC	CATSISGMSYNEQFF
NA	TRBV28	TRBD1	TRBJ2-7	TGTGCCAGCAGTTTATTGGACAGGCGAACCTACGAGCAGTACTTC	CASSLLDRRTYEQYF
few	TRBV3-1	NA	TRBJ2-1	TGTGCCAGCAGCCGGACTAACCTTGGGAACAATGAGCAGTTCTTC	CASSRTNLGNNEQFF
few	TRBV7-8	NA	TRBJ1-6	TGTGCCAGCAGCTTAGGTTCCCAGATCCCGGTCCGAGTAAATTCACCCCTCCACTTT	CASSLGSQIPVRVNSPLHF
many	TRBV7-2	NA	TRBJ2-7	TGTGCCAGCAGCGCTAGTCCCTATGTCTACGAGCAGTACTTC	CASSASPYVYEQYF
many	TRBV15	NA	TRBJ1-6	TGTGCCACCAGCAGAGATGGTTCAGGGAATTCACCCCTCCACTTT	CATSRDGSGNSPLHF
NA	TRBV10-3	NA	TRBJ1-5	TGTGCCATCAGTGACGGGAGTCAGGGAGGCAATCAGCCCCAGCATTTT	CAISDGSQGGNQPQHF
NA	TRBV20-1	TRBD2	TRBJ2-5	TGCAGTGCTCCTGGGACTAGCGAAGAGACCCAGTACTTC	CSAPGTSEETQYF
few	TRBV12-3/TRBV12-4	NA	TRBJ2-1	TGTGCCAGCAGTTTGGACGGGGGGCTCTACAATGAGCAGTTCTTC	CASSLDGGLYNEQFF
many	TRBV4-2	NA	TRBJ2-1	TGTGCCAGCAGCCAAGGTCGGTCGAAGCTCTACAATGAGCAGTTCTTC	CASSQGRSKLYNEQFF
NA	TRBV7-2	TRBD1	TRBJ1-1	TGTGCCAGCAGCCCATGGACAGGAACGGACACTGAAGCTTTCTTT	CASSPWTGTDTEAFF
NA	TRBV6-4	TRBD1	TRBJ1-2	TGTGCCAGCATCCAAGGACAGGGACGGCTCGATGGCTACACCTTC	CASIQGQGRLDGYTF
many	TRBV12-3/TRBV12-4	TRBD1	TRBJ1-5	TGTGCCAGCAGTCCGACAGGGATTGGCAATCAGCCCCAGCATTTT	CASSPTGIGNQPQHF
few	TRBV28	NA	TRBJ1-5	TGTGCCAGCAGTTGGGGGAGGGATCAGCCCCAGCATTTT	CASSWGRDQPQHF
few	TRBV12-3/TRBV12-4	TRBD2	TRBJ2-3	TGTGCCAGCAGTTTCGGACTAGCGGGAGGAGATTATACGCAGTATTTT	CASSFGLAGGDYTQYF
few	TRBV19	NA	TRBJ1-5	TGTGCCAGTAGTACGCTAGCAAGACTTAGCAATCAGCCCCAGCATTTT	CASSTLARLSNQPQHF
few	TRBV28	NA	TRBJ2-1	TGTGCCAGCAAGGTCACGGGCCACAATGAGCAGTTCTTC	CASKVTGHNEQFF
few	TRBV4-2	TRBD2	TRBJ2-5	TGTGCCAGCAGCCAAGATTGGGCTAGCGGGTTTAGAGAGACCCAGTACTTC	CASSQDWASGFRETQYF
NA	TRBV6-1	TRBD1	TRBJ1-5	TGTGCCAGCAGTGGACAGGGAATTATTAGCAATCAGCCCCAGCATTTT	CASSGQGIISNQPQHF